This paragraph reports one T cell receptor (beta chain). Its antigen is still unknown. These data come from a study of graft-versus-host responses after intestinal transplantation. Study conclusions and caveats: Recipient-marrow GvH clones were detected, some having first appeared in ileum or blood. Subjects displaying graft-donor T cell macrochimerism possessed elevated graft-versus-host to host-versus-graft clonal ratios inside allografts.

Data came from immunoSEQ multiplex PCR; TCRdb stores just in-frame clones and leaves some out. The repertoire has more than 85,000 clones, roughly 85% of them found once; the top ten carry roughly 0.8%. Germline V gives CDR1 MNHNS, CDR2 SASEGT. This CDR3 comprises 12 residues. V gave up 4 bases and J gave up 4 bases, with 7 bases separating them. Sequenced here: unstimulated CD4+ T cells sorted from spleen or lymph node cells, sampled before intestinal transplant. The V and J genes are TRBV6-1 and TRBJ1-2; D unclear. The TCR originated in a human donor who received an intestinal transplant. The CDR3 DNA reads as TGTGCCAGCAGTGGGCGGGGCTATGGCTACACCTTC. Its translation: CASSGRGYGYTF.